A single sample gave rise to the 2 T cell receptor beta chains below, sequenced in a study of blood T cell repertoires in COVID-19. Sequenced by immunoSEQ multiplex PCR; TCRdb stores in-frame clones only, minus some. Of tens of thousands of clones in the sample, nearly 80% were seen once. The source material was peripheral blood. The receptors derive from a man at least 80 years old with acute or convalescent COVID-19.

This clone was detected only once. V usage is TRBV29-1 and J usage is TRBJ2-7; 8 bases align to TRBD1. The V segment lost 7 bases and the J segment 3 bases; nucleotides outside the gene matches: 8. The CDR3 has 13 amino acids. The germline V gene encodes CDR1 SQVTM and CDR2 ANQGSEA. The CDR3 DNA is TGCAGCGCCGGGGACAGGATGAACTACGAGCAGTACTTC. Its translation is CSAGDRMNYEQYF.

This chain uses TRBV7-2 with TRBJ2-5; D is perhaps TRBD2 (5 bases). The CDR3 spans 12 residues. Germline V lookup: CDR1 SGHTA, CDR2 FQGNSA. Trimming pared 1 base from V and 7 bases from J, leaving 7 bases between. CDR3 in amino acids: CASSLVGGTQYF. The CDR3 nucleotides are TGTGCCAGCAGCTTAGTCGGAGGGACCCAGTACTTC.